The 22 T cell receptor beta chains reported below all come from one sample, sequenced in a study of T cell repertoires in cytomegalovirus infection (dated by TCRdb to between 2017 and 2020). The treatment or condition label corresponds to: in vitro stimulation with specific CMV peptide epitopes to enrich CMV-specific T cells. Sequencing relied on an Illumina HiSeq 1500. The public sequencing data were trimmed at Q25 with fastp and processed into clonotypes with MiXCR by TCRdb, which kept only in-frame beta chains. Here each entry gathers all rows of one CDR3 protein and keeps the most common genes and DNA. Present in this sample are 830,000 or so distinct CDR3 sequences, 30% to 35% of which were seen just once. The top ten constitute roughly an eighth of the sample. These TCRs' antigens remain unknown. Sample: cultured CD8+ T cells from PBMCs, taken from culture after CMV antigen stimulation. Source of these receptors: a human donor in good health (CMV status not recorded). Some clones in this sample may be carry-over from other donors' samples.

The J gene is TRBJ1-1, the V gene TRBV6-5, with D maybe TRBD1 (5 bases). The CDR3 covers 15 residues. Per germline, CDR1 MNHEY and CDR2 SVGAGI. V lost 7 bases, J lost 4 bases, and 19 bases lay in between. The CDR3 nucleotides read TGTGCCAGCACCGAAGCATCAGGGTTCGGCACTGAAGCTTTCTTT. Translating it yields CASTEASGFGTEAFF.

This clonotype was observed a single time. In DNA, the CDR3 is TGTGCCAGTAGTATAGATTACGAACAAGAGACCCAGTACTTC. This sequence encodes CASSIDYEQETQYF. The chain uses TRBV19 and TRBJ2-5; D remains unclear. The CDR3 runs 14 residues. The V end lost 0 bases, the J end lost 2 bases, and 7 bases lay between the germline ends. Looked up from germline, CDR1 is LNHDA and CDR2 is SQIVND (reference sequence). Full variable domain (missing parts from reference TRBV19 and TRBJ2-5): DGGITQSPKYLFRKEGQNVTLSCEQNLNHDAMYWYRQDPGQGLRLIYYSQIVNDFQKGDIAEGYSVSREKKESFPLTVTSAQKNPTAFYLCASSIDYEQETQYFGPGTRLLVL.

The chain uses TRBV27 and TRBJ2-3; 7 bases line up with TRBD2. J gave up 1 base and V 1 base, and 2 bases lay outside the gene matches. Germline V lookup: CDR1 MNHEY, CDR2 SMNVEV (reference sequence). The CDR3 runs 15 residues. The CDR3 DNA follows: TGTGCCAGCAGTTTATTTACTAGCGGCACAGATACGCAGTATTTT. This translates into CASSLFTSGTDTQYF.

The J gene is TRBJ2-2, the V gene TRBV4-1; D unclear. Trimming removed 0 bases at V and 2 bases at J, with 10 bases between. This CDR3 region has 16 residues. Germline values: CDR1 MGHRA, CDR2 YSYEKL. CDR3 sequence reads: CASSQDRWENTGELFF. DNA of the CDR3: TGCGCCAGCAGCCAAGACCGTTGGGAAAACACCGGGGAGCTGTTTTTT.

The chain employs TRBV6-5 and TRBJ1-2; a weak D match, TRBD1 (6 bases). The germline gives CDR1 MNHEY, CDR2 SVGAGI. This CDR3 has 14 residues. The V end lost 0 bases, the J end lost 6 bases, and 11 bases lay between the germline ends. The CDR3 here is CASSYSPGVNGYTF. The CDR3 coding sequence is TGTGCCAGCAGTTACTCACCAGGGGTGAATGGCTACACCTTC.

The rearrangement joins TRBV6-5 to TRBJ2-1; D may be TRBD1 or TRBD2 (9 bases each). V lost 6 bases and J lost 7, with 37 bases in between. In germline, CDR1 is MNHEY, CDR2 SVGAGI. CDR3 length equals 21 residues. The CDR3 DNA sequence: TGTGCCAGCAGACTACTGGGGGACAGGGAGCCAGCGGGGGGAATTAAGAATGAGCAGTTCTTC. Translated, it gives CASRLLGDREPAGGIKNEQFF.

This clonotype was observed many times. CDR3: CASSLISSYNEQFF. The CDR3 DNA reads TGTGCCAGCAGCTTAATAAGCTCCTACAATGAGCAGTTCTTC. The V gene is TRBV7-2, the J gene TRBJ2-1; D is uncertain. Trimming left V 2 bases short and J 0 bases short, with 5 bases between. The CDR3 covers 14 residues. Germline loops: CDR1 SGHTA, CDR2 FQGNSA.

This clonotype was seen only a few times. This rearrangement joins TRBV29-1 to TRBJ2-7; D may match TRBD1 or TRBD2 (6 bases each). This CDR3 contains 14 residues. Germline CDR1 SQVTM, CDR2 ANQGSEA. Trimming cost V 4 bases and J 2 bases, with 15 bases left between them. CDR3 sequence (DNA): TGCAGCGTTGTCTTTGGGGGGCAGCCCTACGAGCAGTACTTC. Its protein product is CSVVFGGQPYEQYF.

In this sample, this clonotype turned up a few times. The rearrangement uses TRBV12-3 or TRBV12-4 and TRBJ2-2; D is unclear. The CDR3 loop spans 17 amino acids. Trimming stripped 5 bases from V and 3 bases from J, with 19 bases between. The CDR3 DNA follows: TGTGCCAGCAGTCACCCGAGAAGGTTGGTGGACACCGGGGAGCTGTTTTTT. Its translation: CASSHPRRLVDTGELFF.

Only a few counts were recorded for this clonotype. CDR3: CASSSRNEAWGEGGYTF. The CDR3 bases are TGTGCCAGCAGTTCGAGAAACGAGGCGTGGGGTGAGGGAGGCTACACCTTC. This rearrangement joins TRBV6-5 to TRBJ1-2; D ambiguous. The germline gives CDR1 MNHEY, CDR2 SVGAGI. Between the trimmed V and J ends, which lost 4 bases and 8 bases, there was a span of 26 bases. The CDR3 runs 17 residues.

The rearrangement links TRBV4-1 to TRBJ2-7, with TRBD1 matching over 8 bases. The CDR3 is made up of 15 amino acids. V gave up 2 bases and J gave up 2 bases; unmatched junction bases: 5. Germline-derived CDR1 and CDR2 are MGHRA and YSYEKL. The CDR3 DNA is TGCGCCAGCAGCCAAAAGGGACAGGTAACCTACGAGCAGTACGTC. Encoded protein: CASSQKGQVTYEQYV.

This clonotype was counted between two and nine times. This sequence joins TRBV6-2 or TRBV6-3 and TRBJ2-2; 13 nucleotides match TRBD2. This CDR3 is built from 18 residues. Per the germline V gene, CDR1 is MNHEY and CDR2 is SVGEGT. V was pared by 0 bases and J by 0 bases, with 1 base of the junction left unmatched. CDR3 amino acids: CASSYSLAGGPNTGELFF. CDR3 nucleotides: TGTGCCAGCAGTTACTCACTAGCGGGGGGGCCGAACACCGGGGAGCTGTTTTTT.

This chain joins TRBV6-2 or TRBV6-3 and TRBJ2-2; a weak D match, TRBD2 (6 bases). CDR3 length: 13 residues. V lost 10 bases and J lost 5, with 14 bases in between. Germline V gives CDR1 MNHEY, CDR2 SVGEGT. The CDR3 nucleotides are TGTGCCACCCCGGGAGATCGTACCGGGGAGCTGTTTTTT. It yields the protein CATPGDRTGELFF.

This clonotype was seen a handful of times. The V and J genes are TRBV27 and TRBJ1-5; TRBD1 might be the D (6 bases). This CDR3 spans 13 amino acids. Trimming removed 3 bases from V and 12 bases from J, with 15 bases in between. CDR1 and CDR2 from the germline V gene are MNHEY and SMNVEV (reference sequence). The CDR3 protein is CASSFQIRGVQHF. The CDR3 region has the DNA TGTGCCAGCAGTTTCCAAATTAGGGGGGTCCAGCATTTT.

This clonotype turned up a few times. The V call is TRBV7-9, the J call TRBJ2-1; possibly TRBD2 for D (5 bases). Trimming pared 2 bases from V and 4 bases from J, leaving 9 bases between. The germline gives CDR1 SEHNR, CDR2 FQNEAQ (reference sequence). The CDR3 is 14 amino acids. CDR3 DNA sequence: TGTGCCAGCAGCTTACAGGACTTTTACAATGAGCAGTTCTTC. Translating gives CASSLQDFYNEQFF.

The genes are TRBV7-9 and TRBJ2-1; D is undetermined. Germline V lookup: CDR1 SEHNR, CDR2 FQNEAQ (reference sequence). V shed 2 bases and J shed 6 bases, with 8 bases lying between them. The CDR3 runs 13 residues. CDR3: CASSLPVPNEQFF. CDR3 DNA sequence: TGTGCCAGCAGCTTACCGGTACCCAATGAGCAGTTCTTC. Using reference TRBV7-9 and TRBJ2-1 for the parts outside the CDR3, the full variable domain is DTGVSQNPRHKITKRGQNVTFRCDPISEHNRLYWYRQTLGQGPEFLTYFQNEAQLEKSRLLSDRFSAERPKGSFSTLEIQRTEQGDSAMYLCASSLPVPNEQFFGPGTRLTVL.

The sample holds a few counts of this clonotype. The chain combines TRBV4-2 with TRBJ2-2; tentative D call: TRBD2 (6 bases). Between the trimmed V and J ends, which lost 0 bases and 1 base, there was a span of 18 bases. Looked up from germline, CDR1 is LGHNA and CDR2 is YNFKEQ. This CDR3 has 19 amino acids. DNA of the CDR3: TGTGCCAGCAGCCAAGATGGTCGGTGGGGACTCCTGAACACCGGGGAGCTGTTTTTT. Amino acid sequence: CASSQDGRWGLLNTGELFF.

CDR3 sequence (DNA): TGTGCCAGCAGTTTGGGCAGGGCACGAACTGAAGCTTTCTTT. Residues: CASSLGRARTEAFF. The chain is built from TRBV28 and TRBJ1-1, with a weak D call TRBD1 (5 bases). The germline V gene encodes CDR1 MDHEN and CDR2 SYDVKM. CDR3 length equals 14 residues. V was trimmed by 3 bases and J by 5 bases, leaving 13 bases between them.

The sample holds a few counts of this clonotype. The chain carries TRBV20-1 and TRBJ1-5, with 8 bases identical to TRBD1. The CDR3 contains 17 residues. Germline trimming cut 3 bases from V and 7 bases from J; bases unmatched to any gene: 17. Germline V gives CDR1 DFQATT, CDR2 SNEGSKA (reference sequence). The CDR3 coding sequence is TGCAGTGCTAGGCGCTGGCTGAGGCGGGGACAGGACCAGCCCCAGCATTTT. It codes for CSARRWLRRGQDQPQHF.

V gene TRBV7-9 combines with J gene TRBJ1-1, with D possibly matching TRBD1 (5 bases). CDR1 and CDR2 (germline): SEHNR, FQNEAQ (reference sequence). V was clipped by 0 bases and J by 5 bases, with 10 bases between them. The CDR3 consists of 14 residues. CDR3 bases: TGTGCCAGCAGCTTAGCGCGGCAGGGAACTGAAGCTTTCTTT. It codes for CASSLARQGTEAFF.

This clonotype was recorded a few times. CDR3 sequence: CASRLTAYQPQHF. The CDR3 bases are TGTGCCAGCAGGTTGACAGCCTATCAGCCCCAGCATTTT. The V and J genes are TRBV6-5 and TRBJ1-5; TRBD1 might be the D (5 bases). Germline V lookup: CDR1 MNHEY, CDR2 SVGAGI. The CDR3 is made up of 13 amino acids. Trimming left V 6 bases short and J 5 bases short, with 11 bases between.

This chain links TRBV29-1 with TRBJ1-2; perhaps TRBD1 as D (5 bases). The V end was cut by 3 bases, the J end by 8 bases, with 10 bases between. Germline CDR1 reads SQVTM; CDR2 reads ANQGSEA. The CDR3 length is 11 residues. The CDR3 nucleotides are TGCAGCGTTGAGGGGGTGTCGGGCTACACCTTC. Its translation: CSVEGVSGYTF.